A single TCR beta chain is shown here with its context. Its target antigen remains unknown. Base quality data are lacking; no much larger clone is found one base away. This sample stems from a study of blood T cell repertoires in COVID-19 (dated by TCRdb to the early 2020s). Turning to the overall study: Collaborator samples came from the United States, Italy and Spain and covered acute and convalescent phases of COVID-19. The repertoires were released in a freely available public database intended as a resource for research on the immune response to SARS-CoV-2. Deeply sampled blood TCRbeta repertoires from subjects exposed to, actively infected with, or recovered from COVID-19 were included in the dataset. The material from the prospective study consisted of cDNA or gDNA derived from T cells, B-cell-depleted T cells, or PBMCs. Where HLA class I and class II types were available, the types were taken from metadata supplied by the sample provider, not from assay-based typing. Samples came from the ongoing ImmuneRACE study (first 160 participants) plus 1,254 subjects from 6 global collaborators. Nearly every sample came with metadata listing a de-identified subject ID, COVID-19 status, age in years and sex. Study-wide findings and limitations: The quantity of clinical and demographic metadata differed by source and by participant and was supplied without curation.

TCRbeta CDR3 regions were amplified from genomic DNA by means of the immunoSEQ Assay, a bias-controlled multiplex PCR. In the authors' own workflow: The number of nucleated cells in each sample was estimated by amplification of reference gene primers within the assay. To quantify the absolute abundance of each unique TCRbeta CDR3 rearrangement, sequence reads were collapsed and filtered. For each sample, productive Simpson clonality was calculated as the square root of Simpson's diversity index over productive rearrangements. In its TCRdb copy, this immuneACCESS table keeps in-frame sequences only and misses some clones. Where compared with another copy, unresolved V genes explain less than half of these, and the others have no known cause. V and J calls and clone size follow that table, whereas D and trimming were derived from the DNA. The sample table records over 60,000 clones; around nine tenths of these occur just once. 16% of the sample is held by the ten biggest clonotypes.

The collaborating institutions used their own protocols to collect whole blood in K2EDTA tubes. Collaborator samples were shipped for TCRbeta analysis as frozen whole blood, isolated PBMCs, or DNA extracted from either sample type. The sample was peripheral blood. The receptor was derived from an elderly woman with active or convalescent COVID-19.

The CDR3 reads as follows: CASSERGSYGYTF. In nucleotide form, the sequence is TGTGCCAGCAGTGAGCGGGGAAGCTATGGCTACACCTTC. The receptor chain draws on TRBV2 and TRBJ1-2; there is no confident call for the D gene. In the germline V gene, CDR1 corresponds to SNHLY and CDR2 to FYNNEI. From cysteine to phenylalanine, the CDR3 is 13 amino acids long. Only the CDR3 region is kept as DNA, spanning 39 bases read in frame from base 1. V lost 3 bases and J lost 4 bases; the stretch between them is 9 bases long.